This TCR beta chain was sequenced for a study of cytomegalovirus exposure and HLA in healthy donors. V lost 2 bases and J lost 5, with 12 bases in between. CDR3 length: 14 residues. Germline loops: CDR1 MNHEY, CDR2 SVGAGI. With 60 Vbeta and 13 Jbeta primers, the PCR was carried out. The data were produced by immunoSEQ multiplex PCR, yet TCRdb's version contains in-frame clones alone and is incomplete. The sample has 120,000 or so clones; roughly 70% are singletons. The study, taken as a whole, reports: Most TCR sequences were uncommon, yet certain public TCRs appeared in many donors. Compared with the roughly 700-donor mean, an Asian-associated ancestry cluster reportedly had fewer N-insertions, according to a later analysis. Accounts indicate the classifier identified cytomegalovirus status with strong specificity and sensitivity.

To note about this clone: The antigen is undetermined.

This TCR was sampled from a man in his forties or fifties in good health and CMV-seropositive. V gene TRBV6-5 combines with J gene TRBJ1-1, with D possibly being TRBD1 (6 bases). The material sequenced was PBMCs. Written as DNA, the CDR3 is TGTGCCAGCAGTTACCGCCGGACAGCTACTGAAGCTTTCTTT. Translating it yields CASSYRRTATEAFF.